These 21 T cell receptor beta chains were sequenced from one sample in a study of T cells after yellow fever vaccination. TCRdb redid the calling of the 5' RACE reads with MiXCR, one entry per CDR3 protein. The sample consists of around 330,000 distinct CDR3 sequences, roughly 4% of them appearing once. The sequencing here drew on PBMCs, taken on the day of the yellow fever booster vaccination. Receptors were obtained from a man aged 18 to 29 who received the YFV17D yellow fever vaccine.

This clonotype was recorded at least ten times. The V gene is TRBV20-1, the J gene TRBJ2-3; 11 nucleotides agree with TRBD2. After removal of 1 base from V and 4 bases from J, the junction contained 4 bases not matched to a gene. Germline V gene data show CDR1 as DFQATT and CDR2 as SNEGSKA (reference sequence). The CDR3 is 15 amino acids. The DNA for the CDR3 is TGCAGTGCTAGAGTTGGGACTAGCGGATCAGATACGCAGTATTTT. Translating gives CSARVGTSGSDTQYF.

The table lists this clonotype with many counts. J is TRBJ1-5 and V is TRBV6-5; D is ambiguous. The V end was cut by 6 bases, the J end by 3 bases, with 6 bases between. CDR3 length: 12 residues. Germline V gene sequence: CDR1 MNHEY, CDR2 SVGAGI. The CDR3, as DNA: TGTGCCAGCAGGGGCTTCAATCAGCCCCAGCATTTT. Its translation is CASRGFNQPQHF.

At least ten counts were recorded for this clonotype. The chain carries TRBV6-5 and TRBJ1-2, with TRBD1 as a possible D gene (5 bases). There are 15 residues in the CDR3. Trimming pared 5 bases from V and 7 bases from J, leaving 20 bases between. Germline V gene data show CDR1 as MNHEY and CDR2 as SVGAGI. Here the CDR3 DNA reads TGTGCCAGCAGTCACCGGGACCCGGGGAACAGTGGCTACACCTTC. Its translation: CASSHRDPGNSGYTF.

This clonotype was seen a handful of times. CDR3 amino acids: CASRPGGGNEQFF. The CDR3 region has the DNA TGCGCCAGCAGGCCGGGGGGAGGCAATGAGCAGTTCTTC. The chain joins TRBV5-1 to TRBJ2-1; TRBD2 agrees at 7 bases. This CDR3 region has 13 residues. The germline V gene has CDR1 SGHRS and CDR2 YFSETQ. The junction had 5 bases not matched to a gene; V was cut back by 5 bases and J by 6 bases.

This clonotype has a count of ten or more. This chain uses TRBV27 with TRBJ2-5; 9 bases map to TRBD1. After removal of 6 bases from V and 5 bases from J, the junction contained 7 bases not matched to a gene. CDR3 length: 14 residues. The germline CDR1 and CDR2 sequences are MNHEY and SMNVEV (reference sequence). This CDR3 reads CASRGQGRWETQYF. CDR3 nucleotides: TGTGCCAGCAGGGGACAGGGACGTTGGGAGACCCAGTACTTC.

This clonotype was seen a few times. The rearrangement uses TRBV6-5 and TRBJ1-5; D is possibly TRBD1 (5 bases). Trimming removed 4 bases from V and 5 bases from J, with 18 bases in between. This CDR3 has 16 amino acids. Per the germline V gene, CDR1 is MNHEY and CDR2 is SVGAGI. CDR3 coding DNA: TGTGCCAGCAGTTCCCAACCCACAGGACGGTATCAGCCCCAGCATTTT. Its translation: CASSSQPTGRYQPQHF.

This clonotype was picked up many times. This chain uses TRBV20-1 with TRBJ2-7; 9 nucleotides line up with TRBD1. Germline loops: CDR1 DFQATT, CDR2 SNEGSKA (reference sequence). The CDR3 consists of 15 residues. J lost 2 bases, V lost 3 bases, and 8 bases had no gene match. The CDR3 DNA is TGCAGTGCTAGTTCAGCCCGGGACAGGGCCTACGAGCAGTACGTC. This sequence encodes CSASSARDRAYEQYV.

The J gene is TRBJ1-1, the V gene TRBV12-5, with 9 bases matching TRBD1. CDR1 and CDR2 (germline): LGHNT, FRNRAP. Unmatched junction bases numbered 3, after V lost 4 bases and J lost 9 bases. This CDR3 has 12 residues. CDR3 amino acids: CASGWGTGKAFF. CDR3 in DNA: TGTGCTAGTGGTTGGGGGACAGGGAAAGCTTTCTTT.

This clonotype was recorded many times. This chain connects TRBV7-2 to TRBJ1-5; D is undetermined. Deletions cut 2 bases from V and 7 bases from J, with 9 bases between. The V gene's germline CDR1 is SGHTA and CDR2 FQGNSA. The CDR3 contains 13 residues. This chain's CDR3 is CASSLSGFQPQHF. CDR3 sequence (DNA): TGTGCCAGCAGCTTATCTGGGTTCCAGCCCCAGCATTTT.

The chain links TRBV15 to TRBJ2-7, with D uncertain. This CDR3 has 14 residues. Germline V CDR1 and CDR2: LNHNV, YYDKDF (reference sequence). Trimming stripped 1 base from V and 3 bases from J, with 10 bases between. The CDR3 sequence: CATSRGCTGYEQYF. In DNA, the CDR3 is TGTGCCACCAGCAGAGGATGCACCGGCTACGAGCAGTACTTC.

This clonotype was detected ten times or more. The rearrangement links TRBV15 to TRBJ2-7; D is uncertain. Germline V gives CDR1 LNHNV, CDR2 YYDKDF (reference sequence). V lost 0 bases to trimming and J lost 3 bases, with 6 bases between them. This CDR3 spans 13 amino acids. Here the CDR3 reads CATSREWGYEQYV. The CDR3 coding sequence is TGTGCCACCAGCAGAGAATGGGGCTACGAGCAGTACGTC.

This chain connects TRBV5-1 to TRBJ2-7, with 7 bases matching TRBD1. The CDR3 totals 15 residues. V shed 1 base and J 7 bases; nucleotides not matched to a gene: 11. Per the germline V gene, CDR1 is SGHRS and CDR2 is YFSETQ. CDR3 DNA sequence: TGCGCCAGCAGCTTGTTGCAGGGGGTCTACAATGAGCAGTACTTC. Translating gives CASSLLQGVYNEQYF.

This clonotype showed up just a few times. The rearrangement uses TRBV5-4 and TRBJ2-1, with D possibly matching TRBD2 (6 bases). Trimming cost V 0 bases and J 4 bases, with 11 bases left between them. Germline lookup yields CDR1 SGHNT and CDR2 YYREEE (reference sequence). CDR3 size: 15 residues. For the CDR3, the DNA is TGTGCCAGCAGCTTGGCTCTAGCGCTATACAATGAGCAGTTCTTC. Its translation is CASSLALALYNEQFF. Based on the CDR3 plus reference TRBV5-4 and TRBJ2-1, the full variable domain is ETGVTQSPTHLIKTRGQQVTLRCSSQSGHNTVSWYQQALGQGPQFIFQYYREEENGRGNFPPRFSGLQFPNYSSELNVNALELDDSALYLCASSLALALYNEQFFGPGTRLTVL.

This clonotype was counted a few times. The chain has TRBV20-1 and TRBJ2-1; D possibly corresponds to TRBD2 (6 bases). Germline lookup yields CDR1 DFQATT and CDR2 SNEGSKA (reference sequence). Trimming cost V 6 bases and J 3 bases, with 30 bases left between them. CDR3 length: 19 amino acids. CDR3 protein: CSAYWASARPITHYNEQFF. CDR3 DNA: TGCAGTGCCTACTGGGCTAGCGCTCGACCAATCACCCACTACAATGAGCAGTTCTTC.

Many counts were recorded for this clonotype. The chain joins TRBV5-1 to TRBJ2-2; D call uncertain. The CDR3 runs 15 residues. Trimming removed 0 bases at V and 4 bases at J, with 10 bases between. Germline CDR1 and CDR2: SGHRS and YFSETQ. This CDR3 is CASSLDRSRTGELFF. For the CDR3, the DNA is TGCGCCAGCAGCTTGGATCGCTCTCGCACCGGGGAGCTGTTTTTT. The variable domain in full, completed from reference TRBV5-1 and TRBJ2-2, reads KAGVTQTPRYLIKTRGQQVTLSCSPISGHRSVSWYQQTPGQGLQFLFEYFSETQRNKGNFPGRFSGRQFSNSRSEMNVSTLELGDSALYLCASSLDRSRTGELFFGEGSRLTVL.

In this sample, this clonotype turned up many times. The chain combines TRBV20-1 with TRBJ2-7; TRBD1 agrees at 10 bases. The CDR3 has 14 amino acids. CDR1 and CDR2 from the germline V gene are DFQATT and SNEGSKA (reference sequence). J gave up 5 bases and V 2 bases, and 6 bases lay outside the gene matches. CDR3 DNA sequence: TGCAGTGCTAGATACGGACAGGGGGGCCACGAGCAGTACTTC. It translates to CSARYGQGGHEQYF.

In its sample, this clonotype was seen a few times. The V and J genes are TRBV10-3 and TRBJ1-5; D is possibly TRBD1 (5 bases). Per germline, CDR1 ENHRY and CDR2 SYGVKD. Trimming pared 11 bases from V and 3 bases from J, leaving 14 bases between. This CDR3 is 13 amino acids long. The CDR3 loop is CAANRDLNQPQHF. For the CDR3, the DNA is TGTGCCGCAAACCGGGACCTCAATCAGCCCCAGCATTTT.

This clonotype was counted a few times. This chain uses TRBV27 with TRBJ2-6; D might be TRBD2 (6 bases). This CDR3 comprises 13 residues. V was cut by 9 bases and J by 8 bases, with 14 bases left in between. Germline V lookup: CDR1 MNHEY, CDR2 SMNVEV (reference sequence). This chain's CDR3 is CASTHRGTNVLTF. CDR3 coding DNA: TGTGCCAGTACCCACCGGGGGACCAACGTCCTGACTTTC.

CDR3 region: CASSYLDRRDRGSDYGYTF. In DNA, the CDR3 is TGTGCCAGCAGTTATTTGGATCGCCGGGACAGGGGGTCGGACTATGGCTACACCTTC. The chain recombines TRBV6-2 or TRBV6-3 with TRBJ1-2; 11 bases map to TRBD1. Germline CDR1 reads MNHEY; CDR2 reads SVGEGT. Trimming cost V 3 bases and J 3 bases; bases outside gene matches: 15. The CDR3 sequence is 19 residues long.

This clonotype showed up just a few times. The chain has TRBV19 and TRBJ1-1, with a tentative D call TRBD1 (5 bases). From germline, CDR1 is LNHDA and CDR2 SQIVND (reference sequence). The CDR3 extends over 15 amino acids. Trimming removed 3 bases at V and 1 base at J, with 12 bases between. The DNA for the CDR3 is TGTGCCAGTAGTATGCGCCCCGACAGGAACACTGAAGCTTTCTTT. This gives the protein CASSMRPDRNTEAFF.

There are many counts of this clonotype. This CDR3 is CASSLAVDRETEAFF. The CDR3, as DNA: TGTGCCAGCAGCTTGGCAGTGGACAGGGAAACTGAAGCTTTCTTT. V usage is TRBV5-4 and J usage is TRBJ1-1; 8 nucleotides agree with TRBD1. Unmatched junction bases numbered 6, after V lost 0 bases and J lost 5 bases. Germline-derived CDR1 and CDR2 are SGHNT and YYREEE (reference sequence). The CDR3 loop spans 15 amino acids.